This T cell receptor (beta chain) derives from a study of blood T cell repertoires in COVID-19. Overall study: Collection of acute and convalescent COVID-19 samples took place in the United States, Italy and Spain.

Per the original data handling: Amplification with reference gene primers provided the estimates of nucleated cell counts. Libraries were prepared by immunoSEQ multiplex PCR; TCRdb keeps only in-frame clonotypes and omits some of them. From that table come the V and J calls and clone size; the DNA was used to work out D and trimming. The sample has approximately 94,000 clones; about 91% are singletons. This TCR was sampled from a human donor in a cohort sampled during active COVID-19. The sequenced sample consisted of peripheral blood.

CDR3 in DNA: TGCGCCAGCAGCTTGAGAGGGCCGGAGACCCAGTACTTC. It specifies CASSLRGPETQYF. The V and J genes are TRBV5-1 and TRBJ2-5; TRBD2 is a possible D gene (5 bases). CDR1 is SGHRS, CDR2 YFSETQ, per germline. V dropped 1 base and J dropped 5 bases, with 9 bases sitting between them. The CDR3 is 13 amino acids.